The 18 T cell receptor beta chains given below trace back to one sample, sequenced in a study of blood T cell repertoires in COVID-19. The table came from immunoSEQ multiplex PCR; TCRdb's copy has only in-frame clones and leaves some out. The sample has about 300,000 clones; about 90% are singletons. The material sequenced was peripheral blood. These receptors came from a woman aged 25-40 years with COVID-19, enrolled during active disease.

This clone has a single count. This chain uses TRBV3-1 (or the pseudogene TRBV3-2) with TRBJ1-1; 7 bases align to TRBD1. V gave up 1 base and J gave up 10 bases; unmatched junction bases: 3. Germline V lookup: CDR1 LGHDT, CDR2 YNNKEL (reference sequence). This CDR3 has 12 residues. The CDR3 sequence is CASSQGQGVAFF. The CDR3 DNA reads as TGTGCCAGCAGCCAAGGACAGGGAGTAGCTTTCTTT.

J is TRBJ1-5 and V is TRBV3-1 (or the pseudogene TRBV3-2); 7 bases are shared with TRBD1. CDR3 length equals 19 residues. The germline gives CDR1 LGHDT, CDR2 YNNKEL (reference sequence). With 0 bases clipped from V and 0 bases from J, the junction kept 11 bases outside the gene matches. This CDR3 reads CASSQDGDRALYSNQPQHF. The CDR3 region has the DNA TGTGCCAGCAGCCAAGATGGAGACAGGGCCCTCTATAGCAATCAGCCCCAGCATTTT.

The chain links TRBV5-6 to TRBJ2-2; TRBD2 matches at 11 bases. The trim removed 4 bases at V and 6 bases at J, leaving 5 bases unmatched. Germline loops: CDR1 SGHDT, CDR2 YYEEEE. The CDR3 spans 15 residues. The DNA of the CDR3 is TGTGCCAGCAGCCCACAGACTAGCGGGGCCGGGGAGCTGTTTTTT. This encodes CASSPQTSGAGELFF.

The rearrangement links TRBV11-3 to TRBJ2-2; 8 nucleotides align to TRBD2. V shed 8 bases and J 1 base; nucleotides not matched to a gene: 3. Germline loops: CDR1 SGHNT, CDR2 YENEEA. The CDR3 sequence is 14 residues long. The CDR3 reads CASRGGRNTGELFF. CDR3 in DNA: TGTGCCAGCCGGGGGGGTCGGAACACCGGGGAGCTGTTTTTT.

V gene TRBV10-3 combines with J gene TRBJ1-5; D might be TRBD1 (5 bases). The germline CDR1 and CDR2 sequences are ENHRY and SYGVKD. The CDR3 totals 14 residues. V lost 4 bases and J 6 bases, leaving 13 bases between the germline ends. The CDR3: CAISVGGGGQPQHF. As DNA, the CDR3 is TGTGCCATCAGTGTGGGGGGAGGAGGTCAGCCCCAGCATTTT.

The chain recombines TRBV6-4 with TRBJ2-1; 9 bases agree with TRBD2. The junction had 12 bases not matched to a gene; V was cut back by 4 bases and J by 8 bases. In germline, CDR1 is MRHNA, CDR2 SNTAGT. This CDR3 has 16 amino acids. The chain's CDR3 is CASSVIAGATTDEQFF. For the CDR3, the DNA is TGTGCCAGCAGTGTAATAGCGGGGGCCACCACAGATGAGCAGTTCTTC.

This clone has just one count. The V call is TRBV28, the J call TRBJ1-1; 12 nucleotides align to TRBD1. This CDR3 spans 17 amino acids. The trim removed 6 bases at V and 3 bases at J, leaving 11 bases unmatched. The V gene's germline CDR1 is MDHEN and CDR2 SYDVKM. The CDR3 nucleotides read TGTGCCAGCAGCTTCCTTACGGGACAGGGGGCTGACACTGAAGCTTTCTTT. As protein: CASSFLTGQGADTEAFF.

The chain recombines TRBV28 with TRBJ2-1; 12 bases fit TRBD1. The ends lost 6 bases at V and 9 bases at J; junction bases unmatched: 9. The CDR3 has 15 residues. From germline, CDR1 is MDHEN and CDR2 SYDVKM. The DNA for the CDR3 is TGTGCCAGCAGCCGACACGGGACAGGGGGCTTTGAGCAGTTCTTC. Encoded protein: CASSRHGTGGFEQFF.

This clone was counted once. J is TRBJ2-5 and V is TRBV7-6; TRBD2 aligns across 8 bases. The CDR3 has 14 residues. Trimming removed 4 bases from V and 4 bases from J; junction bases left unmatched: 5. CDR1 SGHVS and CDR2 FNYEAQ come from the germline V gene. The CDR3 nucleotides read TGTGCCAGCAGCTCCGGGGGGGCGGTAGAGACCCAGTACTTC. This codes for CASSSGGAVETQYF.

This sequence joins TRBV19 and TRBJ2-7; D is undetermined. The germline gives CDR1 LNHDA, CDR2 SQIVND (reference sequence). The CDR3 sequence is 15 residues long. Trimming shortened V by 3 bases and J by 2 bases, and 14 bases separated the two germline ends. The DNA for the CDR3 is TGTGCCAGTAGTATGGATAACAGACCCACCTACGAGCAGTACTTC. This encodes CASSMDNRPTYEQYF.

The CDR3 DNA sequence: TGCAGCGTTGCCGCAGGAGGAGGTGAAGCTTTCTTT. Translation: CSVAAGGGEAFF. J is TRBJ1-1 and V is TRBV29-1; unclear D gene. Between the trimmed V and J ends, which lost 4 bases and 7 bases, there was a span of 13 bases. Germline CDR1 and CDR2: SQVTM and ANQGSEA. This CDR3 region has 12 residues.

This sequence joins TRBV4-1 and TRBJ2-3, with D tentatively TRBD1 (6 bases). The CDR3 spans 19 residues. Germline V gene lookup returns CDR1 MGHRA and CDR2 YSYEKL. Trimming cost V 0 bases and J 2 bases, with 21 bases left between them. The CDR3 DNA sequence: TGCGCCAGCAGCCAAGATCTATTTGTGTCAGGGGCTCACACAGATACGCAGTATTTT. Its translation is CASSQDLFVSGAHTDTQYF.

Only one count was recorded for this clone. V is TRBV29-1 and J is TRBJ1-2; tentatively, D is TRBD1 (6 bases). The CDR3 has 11 amino acids. Germline V gives CDR1 SQVTM, CDR2 ANQGSEA. Trimming removed 6 bases from V and 7 bases from J, with 12 bases in between. CDR3 DNA: TGCAGCGTGACAGGACGGGGTGGCTACACCTTC. Translating it yields CSVTGRGGYTF.

CDR3 nucleotides: TGCGCCAGCAGTGAGTTGGAAGCGGGGGGGCTTTCCAATAAAAACACCGGGGAGCTGTTTTTT. Protein: CASSELEAGGLSNKNTGELFF. The J gene is TRBJ2-2, the V gene TRBV10-1, with 10 positions matching TRBD2. The CDR3 has 21 amino acids. The V and J ends lost 1 base and 2 bases, in that order; junction bases with no gene match: 16. Germline values: CDR1 WNHNN, CDR2 SYGVQD (reference sequence).

V and J are TRBV11-2 and TRBJ1-3; no clear D. CDR3 length: 16 residues. V was cut by 0 bases and J by 2 bases, with 11 bases left in between. Germline V gene data show CDR1 as SGHAT and CDR2 as FQNNGV. In DNA form, the CDR3 reads TGTGCCAGCAGCTTAGATTGGCGGGTGCCTGGAAACACCATATATTTT. This encodes CASSLDWRVPGNTIYF.

The chain couples TRBV6-2 or TRBV6-3 to TRBJ2-1, with D unresolved. Germline V gives CDR1 MNHEY, CDR2 SVGEGT. The V end lost 2 bases, the J end lost 7 bases, and 12 bases lay between the germline ends. The CDR3 has 14 amino acids. CDR3: CASSYLRGGNEQFF. In DNA form, the CDR3 reads TGTGCCAGCAGTTACCTGAGAGGTGGGAATGAGCAGTTCTTC.

This clone was observed once. The V call is TRBV2, the J call TRBJ1-1; D is undetermined. There are 14 residues in the CDR3. V shed 0 bases and J shed 4 bases, with 9 bases lying between them. Germline lookup yields CDR1 SNHLY and CDR2 FYNNEI. The CDR3 loop reads CASSEARGGTEAFF. For the CDR3, the DNA is TGTGCCAGCAGTGAAGCGCGGGGAGGCACTGAAGCTTTCTTT.

The rearrangement joins TRBV2 to TRBJ2-3; unclear D gene. Between the trimmed V and J ends, which lost 4 bases and 14 bases, there was a span of 10 bases. The CDR3 has 10 amino acids. The germline V gene encodes CDR1 SNHLY and CDR2 FYNNEI. CDR3 in DNA: TGTGCCAGCAGTGGCCCCCAGCGGTATTTT. Its protein product is CASSGPQRYF.